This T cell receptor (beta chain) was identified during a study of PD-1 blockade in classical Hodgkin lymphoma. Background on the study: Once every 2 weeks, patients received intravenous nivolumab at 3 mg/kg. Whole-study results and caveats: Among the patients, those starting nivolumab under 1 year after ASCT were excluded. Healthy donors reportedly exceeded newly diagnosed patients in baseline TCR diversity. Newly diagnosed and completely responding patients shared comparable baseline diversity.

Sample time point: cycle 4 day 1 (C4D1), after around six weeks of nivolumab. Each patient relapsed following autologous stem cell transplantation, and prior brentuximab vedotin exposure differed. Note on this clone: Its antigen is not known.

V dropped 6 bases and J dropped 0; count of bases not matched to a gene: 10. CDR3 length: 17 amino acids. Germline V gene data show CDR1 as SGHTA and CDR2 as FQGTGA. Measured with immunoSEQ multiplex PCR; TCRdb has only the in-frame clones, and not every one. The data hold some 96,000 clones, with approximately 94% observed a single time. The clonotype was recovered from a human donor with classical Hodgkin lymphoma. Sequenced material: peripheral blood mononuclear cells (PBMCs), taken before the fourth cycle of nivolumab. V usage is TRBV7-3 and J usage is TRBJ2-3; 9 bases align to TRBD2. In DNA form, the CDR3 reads TGTGCCAGCAGACGAGATCTAGCGGGGAACAGCACAGATACGCAGTATTTT. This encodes CASRRDLAGNSTDTQYF.